This T cell receptor beta chain was documented in a study of blood T cells in healthy people across ages. Study context: Researchers report that template switching captured about one barcoded beta molecule per two T cells.

For the second PCR, which ran for 7 to 11 cycles, a sample-barcoded 5' primer and a J-beta primer mix were used. TCRdb reprocessed the 5' RACE reads with MiXCR, giving one entry per CDR3 protein. In the table there are about 1.8 million distinct CDR3 sequences, around 48% of which are singletons. Only a few counts were recorded for this clonotype. Healthy Caucasian individuals from Russia aged roughly 6 to 90 served as donors. Donors each provided roughly 10 milliliters of peripheral blood. CDR1 and CDR2 from the germline V gene are ENHRY and SYGVKD. The V end lost 0 bases, the J end lost 12 bases, and 12 bases lay between the germline ends. The CDR3 length is 14 residues.

The chain recombines TRBV10-3 with TRBJ1-6; D ambiguous. The clonotype comes from a middle-aged woman in good health. Sequencing was carried out using blood. CDR3 protein: CAISESNPHLPLHF. The DNA of the CDR3 is TGTGCCATCAGTGAGTCGAATCCCCACCTACCCCTCCACTTT.